One and the same sample provided the 18 T cell receptor beta chains below, sequenced in a study of OX40 agonist ivuxolimab in advanced cancers. Assay: immunoSEQ multiplex PCR; the TCRdb copy retains only in-frame clones and omits some. The sample carries 45,000 to 55,000 clones, roughly 94% recorded once. Sequencing used CD4+ or CD8+ T cells sorted from blood, obtained in a trial of the OX40 agonist ivuxolimab. These receptors all stem from an adult with an advanced solid tumor such as melanoma, head and neck, liver or kidney cancer.

In nucleotides, the CDR3 is TGCGCCAGCAGCGTGGACTACTACGAGCAGTACTTC. Protein: CASSVDYYEQYF. The chain uses TRBV5-1 and TRBJ2-7; TRBD2 is a possible D gene (6 bases). Germline CDR1 is SGHRS and CDR2 is YFSETQ. This CDR3 region has 12 residues. V was pared by 4 bases and J by 3 bases, with 8 bases between.

The genes are TRBV27 and TRBJ2-2; TRBD1 is a possible D gene (6 bases). The CDR3 totals 14 residues. Trimming stripped 4 bases from V and 6 bases from J, with 12 bases between. The germline V gene has CDR1 MNHEY and CDR2 SMNVEV (reference sequence). Here the CDR3 DNA reads TGTGCCAGCAGTTATACAGGGTGGGCCGGGGAGCTGTTTTTT. It yields the protein CASSYTGWAGELFF.

The rearrangement links TRBV5-1 to TRBJ2-1; 9 bases match TRBD2. This CDR3 spans 20 amino acids. Germline loops: CDR1 SGHRS, CDR2 YFSETQ. The ends lost 0 bases at V and 3 bases at J; junction bases unmatched: 16. This CDR3 is CASSLAVGPAGGGGYNEQFF. DNA of the CDR3: TGCGCCAGCAGCTTGGCCGTGGGTCCAGCGGGAGGAGGGGGCTACAATGAGCAGTTCTTC.

V usage is TRBV27 and J usage is TRBJ2-7, with D maybe TRBD2 (6 bases). Per the germline V gene, CDR1 is MNHEY and CDR2 is SMNVEV (reference sequence). Trimming took off 2 bases at V and 0 bases at J, with 14 bases between the two ends. The CDR3 covers 16 residues. CDR3 sequence (DNA): TGTGCCAGCAGTTTAAGGGTCTTCGGGAGCTCCTACGAGCAGTACTTC. Its protein product is CASSLRVFGSSYEQYF.

The chain carries TRBV5-8 and TRBJ2-6; D gene unclear. Germline V gene lookup returns CDR1 SGHTS and CDR2 YDEGEE. The V gene lost 7 bases and the J gene lost 5 bases, with 19 bases spanning the gap. CDR3 length: 16 amino acids. This CDR3 is CASVSATQSRANVLTF. The CDR3 DNA is TGTGCCAGCGTGTCTGCCACACAAAGTCGGGCCAACGTCCTGACTTTC.

This sequence joins TRBV9 and TRBJ2-2, with D unclear. The CDR3 contains 15 residues. CDR1 and CDR2 from the germline V gene are SGDLS and YYNGEE. V gave up 1 base and J gave up 3 bases, with 10 bases separating them. The CDR3: CASSVSGYHTGELFF. CDR3 bases: TGTGCCAGCAGCGTATCCGGGTATCACACCGGGGAGCTGTTTTTT.

The V call is TRBV5-1, the J call TRBJ1-6; 7 nucleotides align to TRBD1. CDR1 and CDR2 from the germline V gene are SGHRS and YFSETQ. V gave up 4 bases and J gave up 7 bases; unmatched junction bases: 8. The CDR3 runs to 15 residues. CDR3 loop: CASSPWDSLNSPLHF. The CDR3 nucleotides read TGCGCCAGCAGCCCCTGGGACAGCCTAAATTCACCCCTCCACTTT.

J is TRBJ2-5 and V is TRBV28; 7 nucleotides agree with TRBD1. Germline values: CDR1 MDHEN, CDR2 SYDVKM. The length of the CDR3 is 16 residues. V gave up 7 bases and J gave up 0 bases; unmatched junction bases: 11. DNA for the CDR3: TGTGCCAGCACCCGAAACAGGGGCGGGTACCAAGAGACCCAGTACTTC. Translation gives CASTRNRGGYQETQYF.

The chain couples TRBV6-6 to TRBJ1-5; no clear D gene. Trimming pared 7 bases from V and 2 bases from J, leaving 18 bases between. The germline gives CDR1 MNHNY, CDR2 SVGAGI (reference sequence). This CDR3 has 16 residues. The CDR3: CASKPNLSYGNQPQHF. Here the CDR3 DNA reads TGTGCCAGCAAACCGAATTTATCTTATGGCAATCAGCCCCAGCATTTT.

Here the CDR3 DNA reads TGTGCCAGCAGTTTACGCACGTACGAGCAGTACTTC. This gives the protein CASSLRTYEQYF. The chain is built from TRBV27 and TRBJ2-5; D gene uncertain. The DNA matches TRBJ2-7 better at its end, which makes the J call doubtful. The CDR3 sequence is 12 residues long. Germline V gene data show CDR1 as MNHEY and CDR2 as SMNVEV (reference sequence).

The J gene is TRBJ1-1, the V gene TRBV11-2; perhaps TRBD1 as D (5 bases). V was cut by 6 bases and J by 0 bases, with 11 bases left in between. The V gene's germline CDR1 is SGHAT and CDR2 FQNNGV. The CDR3 runs to 14 residues. The CDR3 reads CASRRKGLNTEAFF. DNA for the CDR3: TGTGCCAGCAGACGAAAGGGGTTGAACACTGAAGCTTTCTTT.

The CDR3 loop reads CASSQSLAGGLLDEQFF. As DNA, the CDR3 is TGCGCCAGCAGCCAATCCTTAGCAGGGGGTTTACTTGATGAGCAGTTCTTC. The chain couples TRBV4-1 to TRBJ2-1; 7 bases align to TRBD1. The CDR3 is 17 amino acids. The trim removed 2 bases at V and 8 bases at J, leaving 15 bases unmatched. CDR1 is MGHRA, CDR2 YSYEKL, per germline.

The chain links TRBV7-8 to TRBJ2-2; possible D gene TRBD2, 6 bases. Trimming took 3 bases from V and 0 from J, leaving 11 bases between them. Germline V gene lookup returns CDR1 SGHVS and CDR2 FQNEAQ. The length of the CDR3 is 16 residues. As DNA, the CDR3 is TGTGCCAGCAGCTTTTTCTGGGGGGCGAACACCGGGGAGCTGTTTTTT. It codes for CASSFFWGANTGELFF.

This clone has just one count. Other DNA sequences from this sample encode an identical CDR3 as well. This rearrangement joins TRBV5-4 to TRBJ2-7; TRBD2 matches at 10 bases. V lost 0 bases to trimming and J lost 7 bases; unmatched junction nucleotides: 7. There are 15 residues in the CDR3. Per germline, CDR1 SGHNT and CDR2 YYREEE (reference sequence). The CDR3: CASSLDSGGGREQYF. DNA of the CDR3: TGTGCCAGCAGCTTGGACAGCGGGGGGGGGCGGGAGCAGTACTTC.

This clone appeared once. The chain links TRBV4-3 to TRBJ2-2; D may be TRBD2 (6 bases). The V end lost 4 bases, the J end lost 2 bases, and 11 bases lay between the germline ends. The CDR3 runs 15 residues. CDR1 is LGHNA and CDR2 is YSLEER in the germline V gene. CDR3 loop: CASSLRDSNTGELFF. The DNA for the CDR3 is TGCGCCAGCAGCCTCCGGGACTCCAACACCGGGGAGCTGTTTTTT.

The chain employs TRBV7-9 and TRBJ2-7, with TRBD2 identical over 9 bases. V trimming: 1 base; J trimming: 0 bases; junction bases outside the gene matches: 4. CDR3 length: 16 residues. From germline, CDR1 is SEHNR and CDR2 FQNEAQ (reference sequence). As DNA, the CDR3 is TGTGCCAGCAGCTTAGGGACTAGCGCGAGCTCCTACGAGCAGTACTTC. It translates to CASSLGTSASSYEQYF.

The rearrangement links TRBV29-1 to TRBJ2-1, with D unresolved. V was shortened by 3 bases and J by 5 bases, with 20 bases between the two germline ends. The CDR3 extends over 16 amino acids. CDR1 and CDR2 (germline): SQVTM, ANQGSEA. CDR3 DNA: TGCAGCGTTGATGCCGCGAGCTTTTTTGGTCACAATGAGCAGTTCTTC. This gives the protein CSVDAASFFGHNEQFF.

This rearrangement joins TRBV7-9 to TRBJ2-7, with a possible D match to TRBD2 (5 bases). The germline V gene has CDR1 SEHNR and CDR2 FQNEAQ (reference sequence). V was shortened by 5 bases and J by 3 bases, with 5 bases between the two germline ends. The CDR3 runs to 11 residues. The CDR3 loop is CASSRGYEQYF. The CDR3 DNA follows: TGTGCCAGCAGCCGGGGCTACGAGCAGTACTTC. The variable domain in full, completed from reference TRBV7-9 and TRBJ2-7, reads DTGVSQNPRHKITKRGQNVTFRCDPISEHNRLYWYRQTLGQGPEFLTYFQNEAQLEKSRLLSDRFSAERPKGSFSTLEIQRTEQGDSAMYLCASSRGYEQYFGPGTRLTVT.